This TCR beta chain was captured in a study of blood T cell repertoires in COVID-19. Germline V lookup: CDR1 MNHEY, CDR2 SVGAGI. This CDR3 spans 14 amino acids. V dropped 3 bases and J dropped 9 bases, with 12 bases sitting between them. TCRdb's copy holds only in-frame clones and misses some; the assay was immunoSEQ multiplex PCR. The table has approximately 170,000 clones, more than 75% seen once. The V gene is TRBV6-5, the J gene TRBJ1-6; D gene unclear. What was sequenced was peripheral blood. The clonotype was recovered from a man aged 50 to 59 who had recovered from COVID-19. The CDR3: CASSYRESSSPLHF. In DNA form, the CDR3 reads TGTGCCAGCAGTTATAGGGAGAGTAGTTCACCCCTCCACTTT.